This record looks at one TCR beta chain sequence and its context. The specificity of this receptor is unknown. No base qualities exist here, and no much larger clone lies one base off it. This record belongs to a study of T cell responses to AZD1222 COVID-19 vaccine (dated by TCRdb to the early 2020s). Looking at the study overall: AZD1222 recipients whose second dose came at about 4 weeks and those whose second dose came at about 12 weeks were combined into one group, since spike-specific TCR depth and breadth did not differ between the two schedules. Trial participants were enrolled into age subgroups of 18-55, 56-69 and 70-plus years, which contained approximately 150, 28 and 58 TCR-sequenced participants, respectively. A total of 230 or so trial participants underwent TCR sequencing, of whom about 210 received two doses of AZD1222 and about 25 received two doses of the MenACWY control vaccine.

The CDR3 regions of human TCRbeta chains were subjected to immunosequencing. The published analysis was carried out like this. TCRs in the repertoires were matched against a reference library of SARS-CoV-2-specific TCRs that had been generated with the MIRA antigen-specificity platform. Breadth meant the fraction of unique TCRs that were SARS-CoV-2-associated, whereas depth meant the fraction of total T cells that were SARS-CoV-2-associated. Using the MIRA data, each spike-specific TCR was assigned both to the spike region to which the TCR was reactive and to a CD4 or CD8 class. Log10-transformed breadth and depth values were compared by one-way ANOVA with Sidak's multiple comparisons tests. TCRdb retrieved this table from immuneACCESS and kept in-frame rearrangements only. Not all clones are present; in checked studies, unresolved V genes account for under half, and no reason is known for the remainder. The V and J calls and clone size come from that table; D and trimming were worked out from the DNA. Present in this sample are 150,000 or so clones, roughly nine tenths of which were seen just once. The ten largest account for about 2.1% of the sample.

The time point label corresponds to: baseline before first vaccination. The vaccinee samples were drawn from two UK trials, COV001 and COV002, one of which was a single-blind randomized controlled phase 2/3 trial testing AZD1222 (ChAdOx1 nCoV-19) in healthy adults. For TCRbeta chain sequencing, PBMC samples were collected from trial participants at day 0 and at day 28 after the second dose. The V and J ends are trimmed by 4 bases and 4 bases, leaving 11 bases between them. The CDR3 goes from the cysteine to the phenylalanine over 14 residues. The read is trimmed to its CDR3 DNA, 42 bases read in frame from base 1. CDR1 and CDR2 are drawn from the germline V gene (reference sequence): SEHNR, FQNEAQ. What the authors observed across the whole study: In the small 56-69-year group, the increase in depth fell short of significance, most likely because of low power. Conclusions about previously exposed vaccinees are limited, since just a handful of AZD1222 recipients were seropositive for SARS-CoV-2 at baseline. Reportedly, close to half of the unique spike-specific TCRs recognized epitopes lying outside the regions that are mutated in the B.1.351 and B.1.1.7 variants. Vaccine-associated CD4 TCRs spanned the whole spike protein, with dominant responses in regions 160-218 and 743-854. Participants were mostly white British and included more females than males, and it was suggested by the authors that clonal diversity may have been underestimated. Spike-specific TCR breadth and depth rose significantly after two AZD1222 doses compared with day 0 and with MenACWY recipients. Because no day 14 peak-response samples were available, the repertoires could be characterized only after the peak T cell response.

Specimen: peripheral blood, collected on day 0 of AZD1222 vaccination. The origin of this receptor is an adult in good health. The rearranged segments are TRBV7-9 and TRBJ1-3; TRBD1 is perhaps the D gene, given 5 matching bases. The nucleotide sequence reads as follows: TGTGCCAGCAGCTACAGGTCGGCGGGAAACACCATATATTTT. Translated, this is CASSYRSAGNTIYF.